This T cell receptor beta chain derives from a study of molecular identifiers for immune sequencing clone quantification. Study-wide results and limits: With a barcode shared among identical TCR molecules, highly expanded clone sizes could be underestimated. The study found clones above 20 RNA copies held over 98% of effector molecules and under 1% in naive cells.

For bulk TCR libraries, previously described methods and listed TCR primers were used. Via MiXCR, TCRdb re-called the PCR reads, giving one row per CDR3 protein. The repertoire holds nearly 650,000 distinct CDR3 sequences, approximately 24% seen once, with 0.78% in the top ten. This clonotype was seen repeatedly, ten times or more. Its cognate antigen is unknown. The length of the CDR3 is 15 residues. Germline V lookup: CDR1 SQVTM, CDR2 ANQGSEA. The V and J ends lost 0 bases and 7 bases respectively, with 18 bases between them. V is TRBV29-1 and J is TRBJ1-2; D unresolved. The source is a human donor in good health. Some libraries in this study had Jurkat cell RNA spiked in. Material for sequencing was naive CD8+ T cells from blood, with Jurkat cell RNA spiked in. Subset noted: FACS-sorted CD8+CD4-CCR7+CD45RA+ naive T cells. Written as DNA, the CDR3 is TGCAGCGTTGAAGATGAGGTCCAGGCCCCACGTGGCTACACCTTC. Encoded protein: CSVEDEVQAPRGYTF.